The entry below describes one T cell receptor beta chain. The antigen is not known. This entry comes from a study of T cell responses to AZD1222 COVID-19 vaccine. General study points: Unmutated variant regions are reportedly targeted by nearly half of spike-specific TCRs. Without day 14 samples, only post-peak T cell repertoires were studied.

Doses given second, at about 4 or about 12 weeks, were pooled. CDR3 length equals 17 residues. V gave up 5 bases and J gave up 7 bases; unmatched junction bases: 16. Germline V gene data show CDR1 as SGHRS and CDR2 as YFSETQ. Only in-frame clones appear in the TCRdb table, and some are missing; sequencing was by immunoSEQ multiplex PCR. The repertoire holds 130,000 or so clones, with approximately 90% as singletons. This clonotype was sampled from an adult who received the AZD1222 COVID-19 vaccine. The chain is built from TRBV5-1 and TRBJ1-4; 8 bases agree with TRBD1. The specimen comprised peripheral blood, sampled 28 days after the second AZD1222 dose. In DNA, the CDR3 is TGCGCCAGCAGAAATCCCGGGACAGGTGGAAGGAGTGAAAAACTGTTTTTT. Its protein is CASRNPGTGGRSEKLFF.